One T cell receptor (beta chain) is described in this entry. Its antigen is as yet unknown. The repertoire was sequenced with immunoSEQ multiplex PCR; TCRdb's copy has only in-frame clones and lacks some. Among approximately 110,000 clones listed, 80% to 95% were seen once. This entry is derived from a study of T cell repertoires and HLA-DP antigens. Study in general: CD4+ T cells were cocultured with HeLa cells expressing HLA-DP. Findings of the study overall: No separate analysis of naive versus memory CD4+ cells was done.

This receptor was obtained from a woman between 18 and 30 years old in good health and CMV-seronegative. Sequencing was carried out using CD4+ T cells from PBMCs.

This CDR3 reads CASSPRGSGGTDTQYF. The CDR3 coding sequence is TGTGCCAGTAGTCCCAGGGGTAGCGGCGGCACAGATACGCAGTATTTT. The chain carries TRBV19 and TRBJ2-3, with D perhaps given as TRBD1 or TRBD2 (6 bases each). Germline values: CDR1 LNHDA, CDR2 SQIVND (reference sequence). Deletions cut 5 bases from V and 1 base from J, with 16 bases between. The length of the CDR3 is 16 residues. Looking up the rest from reference TRBV19 and TRBJ2-3 gives the full variable domain: DGGITQSPKYLFRKEGQNVTLSCEQNLNHDAMYWYRQDPGQGLRLIYYSQIVNDFQKGDIAEGYSVSREKKESFPLTVTSAQKNPTAFYLCASSPRGSGGTDTQYFGPGTRLTVL.